The clone carrying this TCR beta chain has a count of ten or more. With 6 bases removed from V and 0 bases from J, the gap between germline ends came to 24 bases. Germline-derived CDR1 and CDR2 are SNHLY and FYNNEI. The CDR3 loop spans 18 amino acids. The data derive from a study of regulatory T cells in long-lasting Graves disease. Combining iRepertoire HTBI primers with Arm-PCR of CDR3 regions, the authors built TCR beta libraries. From the multiplex PCR reads, TCRdb called clonotypes with MiXCR, one entry per CDR3 protein. The sample lists hundreds of thousands of distinct CDR3 sequences, approximately 15% occurring once. Time point noted: newly diagnosed GD, antithyroid drugs for less than 3 months. After RNA was extracted from PBMCs, the TCR library was made from it. The same sample was also studied in work on T cells in Graves' hyperthyroidism and ophthalmopathy.

The rearrangement links TRBV2 to TRBJ2-7; perhaps D is TRBD1 or TRBD2 (5 bases each). This sequence was found in a man in his forties or fifties with Graves disease. The material was peripheral blood mononuclear cells (PBMCs), obtained at new diagnosis, from a patient treated with antithyroid drugs. In nucleotides, the CDR3 is TGTGCCAGCAGCTCGGGACGCTTGACTCTTCTCAGCTCCTACGAGCAGTACTTC. This sequence encodes CASSSGRLTLLSSYEQYF.